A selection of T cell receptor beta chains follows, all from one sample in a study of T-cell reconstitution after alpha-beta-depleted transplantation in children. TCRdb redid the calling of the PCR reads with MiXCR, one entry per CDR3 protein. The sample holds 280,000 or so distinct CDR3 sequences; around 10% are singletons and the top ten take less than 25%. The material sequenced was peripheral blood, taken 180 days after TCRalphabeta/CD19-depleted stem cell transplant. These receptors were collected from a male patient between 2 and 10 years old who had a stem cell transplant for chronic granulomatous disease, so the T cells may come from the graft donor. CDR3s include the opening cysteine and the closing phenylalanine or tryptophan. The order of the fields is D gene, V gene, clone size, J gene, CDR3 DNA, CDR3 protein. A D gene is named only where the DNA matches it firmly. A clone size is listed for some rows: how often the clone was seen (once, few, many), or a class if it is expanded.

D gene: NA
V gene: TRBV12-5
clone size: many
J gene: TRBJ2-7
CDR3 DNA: TGTGCTAGTGGTGTGACGGAAACCTACGAGCAGTACTTC
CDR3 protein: CASGVTETYEQYF

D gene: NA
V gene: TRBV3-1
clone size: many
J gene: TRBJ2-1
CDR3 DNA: TGTGCCAGCAGCCAACACCGTAGCGCTGAGCAGTTCTTC
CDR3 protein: CASSQHRSAEQFF

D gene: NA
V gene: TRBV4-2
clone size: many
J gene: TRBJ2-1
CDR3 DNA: TGTGCCAGCAGCCAACCCCCCCAACGGAACAATGAGCAGTTCTTC
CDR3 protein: CASSQPPQRNNEQFF

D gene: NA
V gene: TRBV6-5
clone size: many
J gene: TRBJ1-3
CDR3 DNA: TGTGCCAGCAGTTACTCAGACAGAGGAGGAAACACCATATATTTT
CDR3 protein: CASSYSDRGGNTIYF

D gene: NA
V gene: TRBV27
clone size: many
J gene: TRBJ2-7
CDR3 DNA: TGTGCCAGCAGTTTCCCCGGGGGTGAGCAGTACTTC
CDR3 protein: CASSFPGGEQYF

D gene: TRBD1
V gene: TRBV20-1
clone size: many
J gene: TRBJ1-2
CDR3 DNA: TGCAATTACGGGACAGGGGAGTACGACTATGGCTACACCTTC
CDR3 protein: CNYGTGEYDYGYTF

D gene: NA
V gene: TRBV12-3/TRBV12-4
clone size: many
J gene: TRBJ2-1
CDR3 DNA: TGTGCCAGCAGTGCCTTGAGGGGGGACAATGAGCAGTTCTTC
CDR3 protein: CASSALRGDNEQFF

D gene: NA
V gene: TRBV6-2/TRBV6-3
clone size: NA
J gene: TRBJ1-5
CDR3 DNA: TGTGCCAGCAGTTACGTATCGGACAGCAATCAGCCCCAGCATTTT
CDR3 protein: CASSYVSDSNQPQHF

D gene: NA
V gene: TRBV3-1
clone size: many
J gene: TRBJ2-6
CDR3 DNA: TGTGCCAGCAGCCAACCCAGGGGAGAAGGCTGGGGGGCCAACGTCCTGACTTTC
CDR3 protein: CASSQPRGEGWGANVLTF

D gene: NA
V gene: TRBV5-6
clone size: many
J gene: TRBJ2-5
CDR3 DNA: TGTGCCAGCAGCTGGGGACCGGCCCAAGAGACCCAGTACTTC
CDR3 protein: CASSWGPAQETQYF

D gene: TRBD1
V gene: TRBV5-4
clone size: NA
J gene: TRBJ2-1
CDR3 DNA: TGTGCCAGCAGCATAAAAACAGGGGGCGCTGAGCAGTTCTTC
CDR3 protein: CASSIKTGGAEQFF

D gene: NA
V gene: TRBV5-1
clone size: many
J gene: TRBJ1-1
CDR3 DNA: TGCGCCAGCAGCGTGACAGTGTCGAACACTGAAGCTTTCTTT
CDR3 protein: CASSVTVSNTEAFF

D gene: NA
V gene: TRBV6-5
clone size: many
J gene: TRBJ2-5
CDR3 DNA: TGTGCCAGCAGTTACTTTCGGAGCCAAGAGACCCAGTACTTC
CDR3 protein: CASSYFRSQETQYF

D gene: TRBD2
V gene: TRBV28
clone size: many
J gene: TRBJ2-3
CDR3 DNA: TGTGCCAGCAGTTTATCCATCTCTAGCGGGAGCGCGGATACGCAGTATTTT
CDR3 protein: CASSLSISSGSADTQYF

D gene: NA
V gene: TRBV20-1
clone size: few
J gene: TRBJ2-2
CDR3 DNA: TGTGGGGGGATTTACACCGGGGAGCTGTTTTTT
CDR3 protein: CGGIYTGELFF

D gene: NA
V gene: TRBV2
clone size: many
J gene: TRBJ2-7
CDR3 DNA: TGTGCCAGCAGTGAGGACCCGGTATGGGAGCAGTACTTC
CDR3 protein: CASSEDPVWEQYF

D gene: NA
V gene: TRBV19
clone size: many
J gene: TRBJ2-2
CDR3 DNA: TGTGCCACCGGACAGTCCGACACCGGGGAGCTGTTTTTT
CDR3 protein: CATGQSDTGELFF

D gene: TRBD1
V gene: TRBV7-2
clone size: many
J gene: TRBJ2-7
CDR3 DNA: TGTGCCAGCAGCCCAAACAGGGGCTCCCCTTCCGAGCAGTACTTC
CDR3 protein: CASSPNRGSPSEQYF

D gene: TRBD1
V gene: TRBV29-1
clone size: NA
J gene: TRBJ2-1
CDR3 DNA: TGCAGCGCCGACAGGGTCGAGAATGAGCAGTTCTTC
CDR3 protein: CSADRVENEQFF

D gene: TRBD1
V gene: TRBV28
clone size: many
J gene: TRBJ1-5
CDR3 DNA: TGTGCCAGCAGTTTATGGTCAGGGGGAAATCAGCCCCAGCATTTT
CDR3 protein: CASSLWSGGNQPQHF

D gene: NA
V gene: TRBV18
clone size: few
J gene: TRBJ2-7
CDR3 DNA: TGTGCCAGCTCACCCTCGGCAGGGTTGGACGAGCAGTACTTC
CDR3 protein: CASSPSAGLDEQYF

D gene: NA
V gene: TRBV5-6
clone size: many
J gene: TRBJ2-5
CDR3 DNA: TGTGCCAGCAGCCAGTCTAGGAGGGAACGGTGGGAGACCCAGTACTTC
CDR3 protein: CASSQSRRERWETQYF

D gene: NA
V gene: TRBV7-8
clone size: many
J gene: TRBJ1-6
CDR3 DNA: TGTGCCAGCAGCCCCCTGTTAGGGACCTATAATTCACCCCTCCACTTT
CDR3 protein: CASSPLLGTYNSPLHF

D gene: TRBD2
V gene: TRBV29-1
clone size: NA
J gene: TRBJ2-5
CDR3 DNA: TGCAGCGTTGAACCCGGGACTAGTCCGGAGACCCAGTACTTC
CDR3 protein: CSVEPGTSPETQYF

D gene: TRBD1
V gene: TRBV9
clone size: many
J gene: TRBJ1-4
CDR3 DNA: TGTGCCAGCAGCCGGACGACAGGGTCTAATGAAAAACTGTTTTTT
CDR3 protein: CASSRTTGSNEKLFF

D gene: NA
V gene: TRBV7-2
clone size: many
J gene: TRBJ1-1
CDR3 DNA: TGTGCCAGCAGCTCTCTTGTAGGCACTGAAGCTTTCTTT
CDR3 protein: CASSSLVGTEAFF

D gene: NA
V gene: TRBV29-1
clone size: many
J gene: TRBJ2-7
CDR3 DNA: TGCAGCGCGTGGACAAGCCCTTTAGAGCAGTACTTC
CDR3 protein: CSAWTSPLEQYF

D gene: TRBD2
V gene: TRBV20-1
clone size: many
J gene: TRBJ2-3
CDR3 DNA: TGCAGTGCTTCTGGCCCGACTAGCGGGAGGGTCGATACGCAGTATTTT
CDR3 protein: CSASGPTSGRVDTQYF

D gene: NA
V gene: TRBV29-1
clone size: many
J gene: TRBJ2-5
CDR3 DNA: TGCAGCGTTGCCCATGAGACCCAGTACTTC
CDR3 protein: CSVAHETQYF

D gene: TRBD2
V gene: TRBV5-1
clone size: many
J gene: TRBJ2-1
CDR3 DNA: TGCGCCAGCAGCTTAGCGGGAGTAAGCTCCTACAATGAGCAGTTCTTC
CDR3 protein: CASSLAGVSSYNEQFF

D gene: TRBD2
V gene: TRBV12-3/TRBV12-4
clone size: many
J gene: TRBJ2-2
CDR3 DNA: TGTGCCAGCAGTTTCCGAGTGGGGGGGTTCGCGAACACCGGGGAGCTGTTTTTT
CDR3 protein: CASSFRVGGFANTGELFF

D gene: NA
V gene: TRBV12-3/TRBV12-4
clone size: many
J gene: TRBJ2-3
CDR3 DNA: TGTGCCAGCAGTTTTAGAGAGGGCACAGATACGCAGTATTTT
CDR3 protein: CASSFREGTDTQYF

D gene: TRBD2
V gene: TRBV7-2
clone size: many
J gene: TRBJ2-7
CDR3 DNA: TGTGCCAGCAGCTCCCTGAATGGTTGGCGGGGGGACGAGCAGTACTTC
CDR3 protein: CASSSLNGWRGDEQYF

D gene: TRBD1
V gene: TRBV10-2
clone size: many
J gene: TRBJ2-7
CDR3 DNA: TGCGCCAGCTCGGGACAGGCTCACTACGAGCAGTACTTC
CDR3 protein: CASSGQAHYEQYF

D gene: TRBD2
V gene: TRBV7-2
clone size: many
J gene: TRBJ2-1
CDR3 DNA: TGTGCCAGCAGCTTAGCGCCCCGGGCGGGACTAGCGGGCAATGAGCAGTTCTTC
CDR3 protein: CASSLAPRAGLAGNEQFF

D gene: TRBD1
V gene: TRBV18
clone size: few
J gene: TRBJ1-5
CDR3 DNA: TGTGCCAGCTCACTCGGGACAGCCAGCAATCAGCCCCAGCATTTT
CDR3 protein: CASSLGTASNQPQHF

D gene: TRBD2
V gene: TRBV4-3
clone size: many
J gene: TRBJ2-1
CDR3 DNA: TGCGCCAGCAGCCCGCAACTAGCGGATAGGAACCATGAGCAGTTCTTC
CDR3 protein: CASSPQLADRNHEQFF

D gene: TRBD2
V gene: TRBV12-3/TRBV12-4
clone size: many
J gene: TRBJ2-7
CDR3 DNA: TGTGCCAGCAGTCCCCAGGGACTAGCGTCCGAGCAGTACTTC
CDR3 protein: CASSPQGLASEQYF

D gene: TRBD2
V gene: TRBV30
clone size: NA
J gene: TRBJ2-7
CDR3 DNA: TGTGCCTGGAGTCGACTAGCGGGAGGGCCCTACGAGCAGTACTTC
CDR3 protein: CAWSRLAGGPYEQYF

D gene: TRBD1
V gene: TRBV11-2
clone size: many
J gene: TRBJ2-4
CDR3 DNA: TGTGCCAGCAGCTCCGCAGGACAGGGAACGGGAAACATTCAGTACTTC
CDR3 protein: CASSSAGQGTGNIQYF

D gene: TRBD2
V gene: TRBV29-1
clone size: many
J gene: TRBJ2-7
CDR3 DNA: TGCAGCGTTATCAGCGGGAGCTACGAGCAGTACTTC
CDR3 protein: CSVISGSYEQYF